The rows below give T cell receptor beta chains drawn from one sample of a study of T cell responses to AZD1222 COVID-19 vaccine. Assay: immunoSEQ multiplex PCR; the TCRdb copy retains only in-frame clones and omits some. The table shows more than 75,000 clones, with around nine tenths occurring only once. This specimen was peripheral blood, taken 28 days after the second AZD1222 dose. Receptors were obtained from an adult who received the AZD1222 COVID-19 vaccine. Both conserved end residues are part of each CDR3. The order of the fields is CDR3 DNA, CDR3 protein, J gene, clone size, V gene, D gene. A D gene is named only where the DNA matches it firmly. The size of a clone is reported for some rows only, either as once, few or many, or as a class for expanded clones.

DNA: TGCGCCAGCAGCTTGGGATTAGTTGCGGGGAACACTGAAGCTTTCTTT; CDR3: CASSLGLVAGNTEAFF; J: TRBJ1-1; size: NA; V: TRBV5-1; D: NA
DNA: TGTGCCAGCACCGGGTCTCGGAATGAAAAACTGTTTTTT; CDR3: CASTGSRNEKLFF; J: TRBJ1-4; size: NA; V: TRBV28; D: NA
DNA: TGTGCCAGCGGTAGGGGGCTTGGAGAGACCCAGTACTTC; CDR3: CASGRGLGETQYF; J: TRBJ2-5; size: NA; V: TRBV6-5; D: TRBD1
DNA: TGCGCCAGCAGCTTGTATGCAGGGGCCGCAGATACGCAGTATTTT; CDR3: CASSLYAGAADTQYF; J: TRBJ2-3; size: NA; V: TRBV5-1; D: NA
DNA: TGTGCCAGCTTACAGGTTATGAACACTGAAGCTTTCTTT; CDR3: CASLQVMNTEAFF; J: TRBJ1-1; size: NA; V: TRBV6-5; D: NA
DNA: TGTGCCAGCTCAAACAACAGGGGAGGAACTGAAGCTTTCTTT; CDR3: CASSNNRGGTEAFF; J: TRBJ1-1; size: NA; V: TRBV18; D: TRBD1
DNA: TGTGCCAGTTGTACAGGGGAAGGCAATCAGCCCCAGCATTTT; CDR3: CASCTGEGNQPQHF; J: TRBJ1-5; size: NA; V: TRBV19; D: TRBD1
DNA: TGTGCCAGCAGCCAAGATTATACAGGGGGAATTAGCAATCAGCCCCAGCATTTT; CDR3: CASSQDYTGGISNQPQHF; J: TRBJ1-5; size: NA; V: TRBV3-1/TRBV3-2; D: TRBD1
DNA: TGCGCCAGCAGCGCGGGTCTGGATCAGCCCCAGCATTTT; CDR3: CASSAGLDQPQHF; J: TRBJ1-5; size: NA; V: TRBV5-1; D: NA
DNA: TGTGCCAGCAGCGTCCAAGGGGGGGGCCTGAATTCACCCCTCCACTTT; CDR3: CASSVQGGGLNSPLHF; J: TRBJ1-6; size: NA; V: TRBV9; D: NA
DNA: TGCGCCAGCAGCTTGGCCCGGACAGCGGGGAATGAAAAACTGTTTTTT; CDR3: CASSLARTAGNEKLFF; J: TRBJ1-4; size: NA; V: TRBV5-1; D: NA
DNA: TGTGCCAGCAGCTTAGTGGGCAGCTATAATTCACCCCTCCACTTT; CDR3: CASSLVGSYNSPLHF; J: TRBJ1-6; size: NA; V: TRBV7-8; D: NA
DNA: TGTGCCAGCAGCTCGGGGGCTACGGGGCCCAATCAGCCCCAGCATTTT; CDR3: CASSSGATGPNQPQHF; J: TRBJ1-5; size: NA; V: TRBV7-9; D: NA
DNA: TGTGCCAGCAGCGTAGATGACGGGTGGTCACCCCTCCACTTT; CDR3: CASSVDDGWSPLHF; J: TRBJ1-6; size: NA; V: TRBV9; D: NA
DNA: TGTGCCAGCAGTTCAAGGACAGGGTCTTTTGGCTACACCTTC; CDR3: CASSSRTGSFGYTF; J: TRBJ1-2; size: NA; V: TRBV28; D: TRBD1
DNA: TGTGCCAGCAGTGTACGGACCCAAGAGACCCAGTACTTC; CDR3: CASSVRTQETQYF; J: TRBJ2-5; size: NA; V: TRBV2; D: NA
DNA: TGCAGCGTTGAATCCCAGGGCGGGCACGAGCAGTACTTC; CDR3: CSVESQGGHEQYF; J: TRBJ2-7; size: NA; V: TRBV29-1; D: NA
DNA: TGTGCCAGCAGTTTGGCCCCCAGGCTTAACTATGGCTACACCTTC; CDR3: CASSLAPRLNYGYTF; J: TRBJ1-2; size: NA; V: TRBV28; D: NA
DNA: TGTGCCAGTATCCAATCTAGGGGAGGTGAATCCTACGAGCAGTACTTC; CDR3: CASIQSRGGESYEQYF; J: TRBJ2-7; size: few; V: TRBV19; D: NA
DNA: TGTGCCAGCAGGGGGGCAGGGAGGAATGGCTACACCTTC; CDR3: CASRGAGRNGYTF; J: TRBJ1-2; size: NA; V: TRBV9; D: NA
DNA: TGCGCCAGCACCCAACGGGGGAAAGAGACCCAGTACTTC; CDR3: CASTQRGKETQYF; J: TRBJ2-5; size: NA; V: TRBV10-2; D: NA
DNA: TGTGCCAGCAGTTCCCTACAGGGCCTAGGCACTGAAGCTTTCTTT; CDR3: CASSSLQGLGTEAFF; J: TRBJ1-1; size: NA; V: TRBV27; D: NA
DNA: TGTGCCAGCTCACCTCGGGCAGACGCCACCGAAAGAAACTCTGGAAACACCATATATTTT; CDR3: CASSPRADATERNSGNTIYF; J: TRBJ1-3; size: NA; V: TRBV18; D: NA
DNA: TGTGCCAGCAGCGTAGACTTGCGGGTTCCAGAGACCCAGTACTTC; CDR3: CASSVDLRVPETQYF; J: TRBJ2-5; size: NA; V: TRBV9; D: NA
DNA: TGTGCCAGCAGCCCCCGCGAGGGGGTGGGCTACACCTTC; CDR3: CASSPREGVGYTF; J: TRBJ1-2; size: NA; V: TRBV5-4; D: NA
DNA: TGTGCCAGCAGCGACATAAGTGACGGAGCCTACGAGCAGTACTTC; CDR3: CASSDISDGAYEQYF; J: TRBJ2-7; size: NA; V: TRBV5-6; D: NA
DNA: TGTGCCTGGAGTGCCCCCGTGGGGGCCTACAATGAGCAGTTCTTC; CDR3: CAWSAPVGAYNEQFF; J: TRBJ2-1; size: NA; V: TRBV30; D: NA
DNA: TGTGCCAGCAGCTTTAGGACGGCTGAAGCTTTCTTT; CDR3: CASSFRTAEAFF; J: TRBJ1-1; size: NA; V: TRBV5-8; D: NA
DNA: TGCGCCAGCAGCCTAGGCAGAGGGGGAAATAATGAAAAACTGTTTTTT; CDR3: CASSLGRGGNNEKLFF; J: TRBJ1-4; size: NA; V: TRBV4-3; D: NA
DNA: TGTGCCAGCTCACCTTATACGGGACAGGGTAACTATGGCTACACCTTC; CDR3: CASSPYTGQGNYGYTF; J: TRBJ1-2; size: NA; V: TRBV18; D: TRBD1
DNA: TGTGCCAGCAGAGGAATAGCGGGGGGCCAGGGTGAGCAGTTCTTC; CDR3: CASRGIAGGQGEQFF; J: TRBJ2-1; size: NA; V: TRBV13; D: TRBD2
DNA: TGTGCCAGCAGCCCCCGGATGGGACAGGGTGCCTACAATGAGCAGTTCTTC; CDR3: CASSPRMGQGAYNEQFF; J: TRBJ2-1; size: once; V: TRBV9; D: TRBD1
DNA: TGTGCCAGCATGGAGCGCAGGGTGGGACAGCCCCAGCATTTT; CDR3: CASMERRVGQPQHF; J: TRBJ1-5; size: few; V: TRBV6-5; D: NA
DNA: TGTGCCAGCAGGGGACAGGGGTACTATGGCTACACCTTC; CDR3: CASRGQGYYGYTF; J: TRBJ1-2; size: NA; V: TRBV12-3/TRBV12-4; D: TRBD1
DNA: TGCGCCAGCAACGAGGGGACCTCCTATAATTCACCCCTCCACTTT; CDR3: CASNEGTSYNSPLHF; J: TRBJ1-6; size: NA; V: TRBV5-1; D: NA
DNA: TGTGCCAGCAGCCTTCTATCCGAGCAGTACTTC; CDR3: CASSLLSEQYF; J: TRBJ2-7; size: NA; V: TRBV28; D: NA
DNA: TGTGCCAGCAGCGCGGACAGGGGTGGATCACCCCTCCACTTT; CDR3: CASSADRGGSPLHF; J: TRBJ1-6; size: few; V: TRBV9; D: TRBD1
DNA: TGTGCCAGCAGTTCGACGCCGCTTTACGAGCAGTACTTC; CDR3: CASSSTPLYEQYF; J: TRBJ2-7; size: NA; V: TRBV28; D: NA
DNA: TGTGCCAGCAGTTTACAGGAGGTCCGGAATCTACCCCTCCACTTT; CDR3: CASSLQEVRNLPLHF; J: TRBJ1-6; size: NA; V: TRBV27; D: NA
DNA: TGTGCCAGCAGCTTGGGGGGGACAGGGGTTCCCCAGCATTTT; CDR3: CASSLGGTGVPQHF; J: TRBJ1-5; size: NA; V: TRBV11-2; D: TRBD1
DNA: TGTGCCAGCAGTTTATCCGGAGCTAACTATGGCTACACCTTC; CDR3: CASSLSGANYGYTF; J: TRBJ1-2; size: NA; V: TRBV27; D: NA
DNA: TGTGCCAGCAGTCTAGCGGGACAGTCGAAATCCGCCTATGGCTACACCTTC; CDR3: CASSLAGQSKSAYGYTF; J: TRBJ1-2; size: NA; V: TRBV27; D: TRBD1
DNA: TGTGCCAGTAGCCCCCTAAATCAGCCCCAGCATTTT; CDR3: CASSPLNQPQHF; J: TRBJ1-5; size: NA; V: TRBV19; D: NA
DNA: TGTGCCAGCAGCCAAGAGGGACAGTGGGGGGGCTACACCTTC; CDR3: CASSQEGQWGGYTF; J: TRBJ1-2; size: NA; V: TRBV14; D: TRBD1
DNA: TGTGCCAGCATCGTGGGAGGGGGCACTGAAGCTTTCTTT; CDR3: CASIVGGGTEAFF; J: TRBJ1-1; size: NA; V: TRBV7-9; D: NA
DNA: TGCGCCAGCAGCCCGGGGACGGAATTCTCTGGAAACACCATATATTTT; CDR3: CASSPGTEFSGNTIYF; J: TRBJ1-3; size: once; V: TRBV4-3; D: NA
DNA: TGTGCCAGCAGCTCGCTCGGAGGGACCGGGGAGCTGTTTTTT; CDR3: CASSSLGGTGELFF; J: TRBJ2-2; size: NA; V: TRBV5-4; D: NA
DNA: TGTGCCAGCAGTGAGGGGTATAGCAATCAGCCCCAGCATTTT; CDR3: CASSEGYSNQPQHF; J: TRBJ1-5; size: NA; V: TRBV2; D: NA
DNA: TGTGCCAGCAGCCCCAGGGCATGGGGGGCACCCCTCCACTTT; CDR3: CASSPRAWGAPLHF; J: TRBJ1-6; size: NA; V: TRBV9; D: NA